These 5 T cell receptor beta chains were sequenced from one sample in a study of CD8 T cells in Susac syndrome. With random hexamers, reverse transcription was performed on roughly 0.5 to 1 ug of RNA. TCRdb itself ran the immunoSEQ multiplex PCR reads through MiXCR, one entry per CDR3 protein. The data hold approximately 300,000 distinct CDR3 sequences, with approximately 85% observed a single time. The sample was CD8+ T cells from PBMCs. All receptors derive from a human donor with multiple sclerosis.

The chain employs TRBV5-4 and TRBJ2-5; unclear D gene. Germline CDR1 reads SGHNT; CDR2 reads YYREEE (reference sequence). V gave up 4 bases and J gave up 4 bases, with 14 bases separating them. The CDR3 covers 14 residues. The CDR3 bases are TGTGCCAGCAGCGCCTTGGGTGGATTAGAGACCCAGTACTTC. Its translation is CASSALGGLETQYF.

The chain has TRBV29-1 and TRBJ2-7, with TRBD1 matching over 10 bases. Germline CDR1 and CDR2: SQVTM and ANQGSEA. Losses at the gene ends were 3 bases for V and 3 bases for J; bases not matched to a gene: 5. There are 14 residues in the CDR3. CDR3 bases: TGCAGCGTTGAGTATAGGGACAGGGGCTACGAGCAGTACTTC. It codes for CSVEYRDRGYEQYF.

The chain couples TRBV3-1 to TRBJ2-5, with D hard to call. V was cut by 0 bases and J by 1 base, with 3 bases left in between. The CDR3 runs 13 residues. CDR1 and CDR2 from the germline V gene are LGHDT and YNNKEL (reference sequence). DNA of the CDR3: TGTGCCAGCAGCCAAGATTTCCAAGAGACCCAGTACTTC. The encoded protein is CASSQDFQETQYF.

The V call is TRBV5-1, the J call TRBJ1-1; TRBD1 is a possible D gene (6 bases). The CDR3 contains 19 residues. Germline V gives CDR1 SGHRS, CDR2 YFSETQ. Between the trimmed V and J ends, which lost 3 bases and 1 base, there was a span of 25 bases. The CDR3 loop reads CASSSVPGGGRGPNTEAFF. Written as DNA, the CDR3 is TGCGCCAGCAGCTCTGTCCCCGGCGGGGGGCGAGGTCCGAACACTGAAGCTTTCTTT.

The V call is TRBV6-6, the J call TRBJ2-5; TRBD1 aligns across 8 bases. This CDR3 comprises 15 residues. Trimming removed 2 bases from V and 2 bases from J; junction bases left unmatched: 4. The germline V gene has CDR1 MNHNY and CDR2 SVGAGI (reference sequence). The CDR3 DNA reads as TGTGCCAGCAGTTACCGGGACAGGCTACAAGAGACCCAGTACTTC. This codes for CASSYRDRLQETQYF.